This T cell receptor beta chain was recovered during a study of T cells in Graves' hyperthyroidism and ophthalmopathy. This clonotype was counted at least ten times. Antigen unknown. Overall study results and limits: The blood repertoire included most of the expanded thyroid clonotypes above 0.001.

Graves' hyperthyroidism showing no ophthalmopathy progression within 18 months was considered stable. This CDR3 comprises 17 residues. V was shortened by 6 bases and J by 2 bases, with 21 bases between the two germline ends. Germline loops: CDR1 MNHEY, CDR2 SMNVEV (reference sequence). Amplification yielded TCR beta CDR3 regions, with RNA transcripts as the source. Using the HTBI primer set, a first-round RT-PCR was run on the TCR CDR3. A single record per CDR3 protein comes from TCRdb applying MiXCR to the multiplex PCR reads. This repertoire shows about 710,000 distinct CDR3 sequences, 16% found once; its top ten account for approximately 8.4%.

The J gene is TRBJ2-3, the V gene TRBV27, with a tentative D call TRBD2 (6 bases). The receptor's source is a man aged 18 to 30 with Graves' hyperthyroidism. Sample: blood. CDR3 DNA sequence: TGTGCCAGCAGCGCCCTCGTCGGGGGAGCCCCCACAGATACGCAGTATTTT. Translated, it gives CASSALVGGAPTDTQYF.